These T cell receptor beta chains were read from a single sample in a study of OX40 agonist ivuxolimab in advanced cancers. Sequencing was performed with immunoSEQ multiplex PCR; in TCRdb, only in-frame clones are kept and a portion is missing. Here the sample spans over 60,000 clones, about 85% being singletons. Sequenced material: CD4+ or CD8+ T cells sorted from blood, taken in a trial of the OX40 agonist ivuxolimab. The receptors were sampled from an adult with an advanced solid tumor such as melanoma, head and neck, liver or kidney cancer. CDR3s include the opening cysteine and the closing phenylalanine or tryptophan.

CASSLDPRGNEQFF,TRBJ2-1,TRBV5-8
CASSRRTTQYF,TRBJ2-3,TRBV7-9
CASSLGGRESKNIQYF,TRBJ2-4,TRBV5-1
CASSPRTIRNEQFF,TRBJ2-1,TRBV9
CASSPRDRGYYEQYF,TRBJ2-7,TRBV9
CASSFGRYNEQFF,TRBJ2-1,TRBV28
CASSLEQTKNTEAFF,TRBJ1-1,TRBV5-1
CASNLGDRYEQYF,TRBJ2-7,TRBV28
CASSPGIQNEKLFF,TRBJ1-4,TRBV7-9
CASSYKGAGGKNIQYF,TRBJ2-4,TRBV6-5
CASSGDKRSYEQYF,TRBJ2-7,TRBV27
CASSVLPGAGGYTF,TRBJ1-2,TRBV2
CASSFRGEGSQPQHF,TRBJ1-5,TRBV7-2
CASSEDRGETQYF,TRBJ2-5,TRBV6-4
CASSLLGPLAGGPTGELFF,TRBJ2-2,TRBV7-3
CASGLVVKGTGELFF,TRBJ2-2,TRBV12-5
CASSLWGTGPIDEQYF,.,TRBV7-9
CASSSAGARAHEQFF,TRBJ2-1,TRBV28
CASSYGTGIRKTQYF,TRBJ2-5,TRBV6-5
CASSWRQGKGAQETQYF,TRBJ2-5,TRBV10-2
CASTGLDTQYF,TRBJ2-3,TRBV28
CASSLRVQETQYF,TRBJ2-5,TRBV4-2
CASSLIIGGSGNTIYF,TRBJ1-3,TRBV5-8
CASRVAGGGDTQYF,TRBJ2-3,TRBV19
CASSQDQGTVSYEQYF,TRBJ2-7,TRBV4-3
CASSLAGPGETQYF,TRBJ2-5,TRBV7-7
CASTYAGARGEAFF,TRBJ1-1,TRBV6-5
CASSRYSSVSGDEQFF,TRBJ2-1,TRBV7-3
CATSRDEGARQETQYF,TRBJ2-5,TRBV15
CASRRGEWYNSPLHF,TRBJ1-6,TRBV2
CASSDSLTRYRYEQYF,TRBJ2-7,TRBV28
CASSLSPIKGQPQHF,TRBJ1-5,TRBV27
CASSSAGSIYNEQFF,TRBJ2-1,TRBV7-3
CASSLSQGPSSYNEQFF,TRBJ2-1,TRBV27
CASQPFGSSYEQYF,TRBJ2-7,TRBV7-8
CASGFGETQYF,TRBJ2-5,TRBV12-5
CASSTTSGPQNTQYF,TRBJ2-3,TRBV7-3
CASSFRQAYEQYF,TRBJ2-7,TRBV5-6
CASSRRRVDEQFF,TRBJ2-1,TRBV9